This passage covers 5 T cell receptor beta chains from one sample sequenced in a study of radiation and T cells in renal cell carcinoma. Documented time point: blood 4 weeks post-SBRT, at nephrectomy. Treatment reported: 15 Gy SBRT to primary tumor, nephrectomy 4 weeks later. TCRdb's copy holds only in-frame clones and misses some; the assay was immunoSEQ multiplex PCR. The data show 150,000 to 200,000 clones, 88% seen once. The material was blood, obtained from a patient whose treatment included radiotherapy and nephrectomy. Receptors originate from a woman aged 50 to 65 with renal cell carcinoma.

This clone has just one count. This rearrangement joins TRBV19 to TRBJ1-6; TRBD1 aligns across 8 bases. There are 17 residues in the CDR3. The germline gives CDR1 LNHDA, CDR2 SQIVND (reference sequence). With 6 bases clipped from V and 8 bases from J, the junction kept 15 bases outside the gene matches. Here the CDR3 reads CASSNTGTGVRDSPLHF. In DNA, the CDR3 is TGTGCCAGTAGCAACACTGGGACAGGCGTCCGGGATTCACCCCTCCACTTT.

The chain has TRBV6-5 and TRBJ1-4, with D uncertain. The CDR3 totals 15 residues. In germline, CDR1 is MNHEY, CDR2 SVGAGI. Trimming pared 0 bases from V and 7 bases from J, leaving 12 bases between. This chain's CDR3 is CASSYSMSGSEKLFF. The CDR3 nucleotides read TGTGCCAGCAGTTACTCGATGTCGGGGAGTGAAAAACTGTTTTTT.

V and J are TRBV19 and TRBJ1-2, with 8 bases lining up with TRBD1. Germline V lookup: CDR1 LNHDA, CDR2 SQIVND (reference sequence). The junction had 9 bases not matched to a gene; V was cut back by 5 bases and J by 4 bases. CDR3 length equals 15 residues. CDR3 in DNA: TGTGCCAGTAGTCCACCGGGACAGGAAGGCTATGGCTACACCTTC. Translation: CASSPPGQEGYGYTF. Full variable domain (missing parts from reference TRBV19 and TRBJ1-2): DGGITQSPKYLFRKEGQNVTLSCEQNLNHDAMYWYRQDPGQGLRLIYYSQIVNDFQKGDIAEGYSVSREKKESFPLTVTSAQKNPTAFYLCASSPPGQEGYGYTFGSGTRLTVV.

The CDR3 region is CASSPPLDTEPKVQFF. As DNA, the CDR3 is TGTGCCAGCAGCCCCCCCTTGGACACCGAGCCTAAGGTGCAGTTCTTC. The chain has TRBV4-2 and TRBJ2-1; D might be TRBD1 (5 bases). Trimming shortened V by 4 bases and J by 12 bases, and 25 bases separated the two germline ends. The CDR3 spans 16 residues. Germline V gene lookup returns CDR1 LGHNA and CDR2 YNFKEQ.

The V and J genes are TRBV19 and TRBJ2-6; the D is unclear. Trimming stripped 7 bases from V and 0 bases from J, with 13 bases between. The CDR3 contains 16 residues. Germline loops: CDR1 LNHDA, CDR2 SQIVND (reference sequence). The CDR3 reads CASTFGPLSGANVLTF. The CDR3 DNA reads TGTGCCAGTACCTTTGGACCGCTCTCTGGGGCCAACGTCCTGACTTTC.